The rows below give T cell receptor beta chains drawn from one sample of a study of shared clonotypes between healthy human individuals. The table came from immunoSEQ multiplex PCR; TCRdb's copy has only in-frame clones and leaves some out. The table has approximately 1,000,000 clones, about 80% seen once; the top ten hold 0.4% to 0.55%. The specimen was memory CD4+ T cells from PBMCs. These receptors were taken from a man between 18 and 29 years old in good health. Some clones in this sample may be carry-over from other donors' samples. The CDR3 runs from the conserved cysteine through the conserved F or W. The D gene is left open where the match is weak. A clone size is listed for some rows: how often the clone was seen (once, few, many), or a class if it is expanded.

V	J	D	size	DNA	CDR3
TRBV16	TRBJ1-2	NA	once	TGTGCCAGCAGCCAATCAGGCGCTTTGGGATATGGCTACACCTTC	CASSQSGALGYGYTF
TRBV5-4	TRBJ1-5	NA	NA	TGTGCCAGCAGCTTGGGGCCAGATCAGCCCCAGCATTTT	CASSLGPDQPQHF
TRBV6-5	TRBJ1-2	NA	once	TGTGCCAGCAGTTATCAGGGTAATAGCGATGGCTACACCTTC	CASSYQGNSDGYTF
TRBV6-1	TRBJ1-2	NA	NA	TGTGCCAGCAGGCAAGGGGGGGCTCACTATGGCTACACCTTC	CASRQGGAHYGYTF
TRBV5-6	TRBJ2-3	NA	NA	TGTGCCAGCAGCTTGCAGTCGAATACGCAGTATTTT	CASSLQSNTQYF
TRBV7-6	TRBJ2-3	NA	NA	TGTGCCAGCAGCTTAGGAGGGTTTGGGCGGGACCGCACAGATACGCAGTATTTT	CASSLGGFGRDRTDTQYF
TRBV6-6	TRBJ1-1	NA	NA	TGTGCCAGCAGTAGGGGCGGGGGAATTGGGACTGAAGCTTTCTTT	CASSRGGGIGTEAFF
TRBV28	TRBJ2-7	TRBD1	NA	TGTGCCAGCAGCCTCGGACAGGGTCCTGAGCAGTACTTC	CASSLGQGPEQYF
TRBV5-1	TRBJ2-7	NA	NA	TGCGCCAGCAGCTCTGATGGGGGGCTGGTTGACGAGCAGTACTTC	CASSSDGGLVDEQYF
TRBV10-2	TRBJ2-7	TRBD1	NA	TGCGCCAGCAGTGAGTCAAACAGGGGATCCTACGAGCAGTACTTC	CASSESNRGSYEQYF
TRBV7-2	TRBJ2-7	TRBD2	few	TGTGCCAGCAGATTAGCGGGAGTCAACGAGCAGTACTTC	CASRLAGVNEQYF
TRBV4-3	TRBJ2-1	TRBD1	NA	TGCGCCAGCAGCCAAGATAGGGACAGGGCTGGGTTCTTC	CASSQDRDRAGFF
TRBV30	TRBJ1-1	NA	NA	TGTGCCTGGAGTGTAACGGGGAGGACTGAAGCTTTCTTT	CAWSVTGRTEAFF
TRBV2	TRBJ1-5	TRBD1	few	TGTGCCAGCAGAGCTCACAGGGGGCAAAGCAATCAGCCCCAGCATTTT	CASRAHRGQSNQPQHF
TRBV20-1	TRBJ2-7	NA	NA	TGCAGTCCAAGGGTGTACGAGCAGTACTTC	CSPRVYEQYF
TRBV5-8	TRBJ1-1	NA	NA	TGTGCCAGCAGCAGAGGGGACAAATGGACTGAAGCTTTCTTT	CASSRGDKWTEAFF
TRBV30	TRBJ1-5	NA	few	TGTGCCTGGAGTGTACGTGGGCAGTTCAATCAGCCCCAGCATTTT	CAWSVRGQFNQPQHF
TRBV18	TRBJ2-6	NA	NA	TGTGCCAGCTCATCCAAGGGCAGGACTGATTTGGGGGCCAACGTCCTGACTTTC	CASSSKGRTDLGANVLTF
TRBV4-2	TRBJ1-3	NA	many	TGTGCCAGCAGCCAGGATTTAGGGGGACCTGGAAACACCATATATTTT	CASSQDLGGPGNTIYF
TRBV4-3	TRBJ2-2	NA	NA	TGCGCCAGCAGCCAACAAGGGGGGACCGGGGAGCTGTTTTTT	CASSQQGGTGELFF
TRBV14	TRBJ1-2	NA	once	TGTGCCAGCAGCCAACTCCCGCAGAGCACTAACTATGGCTACACCTTC	CASSQLPQSTNYGYTF
TRBV5-1	TRBJ2-1	NA	once	TGCGCCAGCAGCCCTGCGGACTATTCCGTTCACGATGAGCAGTTCTTC	CASSPADYSVHDEQFF
TRBV6-1	TRBJ2-1	NA	NA	TGTGCCAGCAGTGAAGCGACGGCGGGCCCCTCGGGTGAGCAGTTCTTC	CASSEATAGPSGEQFF
TRBV7-3	TRBJ1-6	NA	NA	TGTGCCAGCAGCGCGGGACCTCCGAGCAATTCACCCCTCCACTTT	CASSAGPPSNSPLHF
TRBV4-1	TRBJ2-3	TRBD1	once	TGCGCCAGCAGCCAAGGAGGGACAGCGAACACAGATACGCAGTATTTT	CASSQGGTANTDTQYF
TRBV4-3	TRBJ1-2	NA	NA	TGCGCCAGCAGTCTCCAGGCAAACTATGGCTACACCTTC	CASSLQANYGYTF
TRBV5-1	TRBJ1-4	NA	NA	TGCGCCAGCAGCTTGGGGGGGTACCGTAATGAAAAACTGTTTTTT	CASSLGGYRNEKLFF
TRBV7-3	TRBJ2-1	TRBD2	NA	TGTGCCAGCAGCTTAGCGGGAGGTGCCTACAATGAGCAGTTCTTC	CASSLAGGAYNEQFF
TRBV18	TRBJ2-2	NA	NA	TGTGCCAGCTCAGGGACCGGGGCCGGGGAGCTGTTTTTT	CASSGTGAGELFF
TRBV25-1	TRBJ2-6	NA	NA	TGTGCCAGCAGTGAATTTAGGGCTGGGGCCAACGTCCTGACTTTC	CASSEFRAGANVLTF
TRBV6-8	TRBJ2-7	NA	many	TGTGCCAGTCCCTCCCTGGTCCAGAGCTCCTACGAGCAGTACTTC	CASPSLVQSSYEQYF
TRBV27	TRBJ2-2	NA	NA	TGTGCCAGCACGGTCGGTCTCGGGGGGGAGCTGTTTTTT	CASTVGLGGELFF
TRBV4-1	TRBJ2-3	TRBD2	NA	TGCGCCAGCAGCCAAACTGGGACTAGCGGGAGATCAGATACGCAGTATTTT	CASSQTGTSGRSDTQYF
TRBV9	TRBJ2-7	NA	NA	TGTGCCAGCAGTCCAACGGCGTACTCCTACGAGCAGTACTTC	CASSPTAYSYEQYF
TRBV5-6	TRBJ2-2	TRBD2	few	TGTGCCAGCAGCCCAATGGGACTAGCGGGAGGAACCGGGGAGCTGTTTTTT	CASSPMGLAGGTGELFF
TRBV6-6	TRBJ2-4	TRBD2	NA	TGTGCCAGCAGTTACCGGACTAGCGGTAAAAACATTCAGTACTTC	CASSYRTSGKNIQYF
TRBV2	TRBJ2-5	TRBD1	once	TGTGCCAGCACCCGGGACAGTCAAGAGACCCAGTACTTC	CASTRDSQETQYF
TRBV9	TRBJ1-2	NA	NA	TGTGCCAGCAGCCCCCGACAGAGGGATGGCTACACCTTC	CASSPRQRDGYTF
TRBV5-4	TRBJ2-7	NA	once	TGTGCCAGCAGCCCGACTGCAGGGCCCTACGAGCAGTACTTC	CASSPTAGPYEQYF
TRBV30	TRBJ2-7	NA	NA	TGTGCCTGGGCGGGCCGGGGCGAGCAGTACTTC	CAWAGRGEQYF
TRBV4-1	TRBJ1-3	NA	few	TGCGCCAGCAGCCATGACGGCCACTCTGGAAACACCATATATTTT	CASSHDGHSGNTIYF
TRBV11-2	TRBJ2-1	NA	few	TGTGCCAGCAGCCCCCTGGGCGAGTTGGACAATGAGCAGTTCTTC	CASSPLGELDNEQFF
TRBV6-6	TRBJ1-1	NA	NA	TGTGCCAGCAGCCCCCGACAGGACACTGAAGCTTTCTTT	CASSPRQDTEAFF
TRBV6-6	TRBJ2-1	TRBD2	NA	TGTGCCAGCAGACCGGGGACTAGCGGGGATTACAATGAGCAGTTCTTC	CASRPGTSGDYNEQFF
TRBV19	TRBJ1-1	NA	once	TGTGCCAGTAGTATAGAGGGGACGCTGAACACTGAAGCTTTCTTT	CASSIEGTLNTEAFF
TRBV6-5	TRBJ2-7	TRBD1	NA	TGTGCCAGCGGCCACAGGGGCGAAAGCTCCTACGAGCAGTACTTC	CASGHRGESSYEQYF
TRBV14	TRBJ2-3	NA	NA	TGTGCCAGCAGCCAAGTCCAACAGACAGATACGCAGTATTTT	CASSQVQQTDTQYF
TRBV30	TRBJ2-1	TRBD2	NA	TGTGCCTGGACCCTATTAGCGGGGACCTACAATGAGCAGTTCTTC	CAWTLLAGTYNEQFF
TRBV29-1	TRBJ2-6	NA	NA	TGCAGCGTTGCGAATTCTGGGGCCAACGTCCTGACTTTC	CSVANSGANVLTF
TRBV18	TRBJ2-1	TRBD1	NA	TGTGCCAGCTCACCTCGTCGAGGGCAGGGGGCTCCGAACAATGAGCAGTTCTTC	CASSPRRGQGAPNNEQFF
TRBV28	TRBJ1-5	TRBD1	many	TGTGCCAGCAGCCCGGGACAGGGGGCGTTCCGCGGCCAGCCCCAGCATTTT	CASSPGQGAFRGQPQHF
TRBV5-4	TRBJ1-2	NA	NA	TGTGCCAGCAGCTTTGGAGGAGACTATGGCTACACCTTC	CASSFGGDYGYTF
TRBV5-1	TRBJ1-1	NA	NA	TGCGCCAGCAGCTTGTCCCCAACAAGGGGCAACACTGAAGCTTTCTTT	CASSLSPTRGNTEAFF
TRBV28	TRBJ1-5	NA	NA	TGTGCCAGCAGTCCCCGATGGACAGCGGCGGCTTTTTTT	CASSPRWTAAAFF